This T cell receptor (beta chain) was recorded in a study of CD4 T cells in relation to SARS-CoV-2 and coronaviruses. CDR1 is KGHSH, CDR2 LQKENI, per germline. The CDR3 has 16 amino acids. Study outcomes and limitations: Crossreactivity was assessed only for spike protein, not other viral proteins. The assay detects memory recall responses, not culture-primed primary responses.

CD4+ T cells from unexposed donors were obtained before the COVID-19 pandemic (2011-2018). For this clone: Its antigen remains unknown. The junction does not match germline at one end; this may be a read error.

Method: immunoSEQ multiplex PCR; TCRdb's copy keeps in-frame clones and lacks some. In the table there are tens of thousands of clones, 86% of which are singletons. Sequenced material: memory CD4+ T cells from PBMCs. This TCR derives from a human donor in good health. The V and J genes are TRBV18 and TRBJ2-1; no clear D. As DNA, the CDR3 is TGTGCCAGCTCGCCACCATCCCGGGCGGCTTACAATGAGCAGTTCTTC. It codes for CASSPPSRAAYNEQFF.